This T cell receptor (beta chain) was captured by sequencing in a study of blood T cell repertoires in COVID-19. Whole-study context: Sample material is recorded as cDNA or gDNA derived from T cells, B-cell-depleted T cells, or PBMCs.

Libraries were prepared by immunoSEQ multiplex PCR; TCRdb keeps only in-frame clonotypes and omits some of them. The table has 80,000 to 95,000 clones, about 85% seen once. Sequencing was carried out using peripheral blood. This clonotype originated in a human donor in a cohort sampled during active COVID-19.

CDR3 amino acids: CASSPRPRGFSGNTIYF. The CDR3 region has the DNA TGTGCCAGTAGTCCCAGGCCGCGGGGCTTCTCTGGAAACACCATATATTTT. This chain connects TRBV19 to TRBJ1-3; perhaps TRBD1 as D (5 bases). V shed 5 bases and J shed 0 bases, with 17 bases lying between them. This CDR3 contains 17 residues. Germline assignment: CDR1 LNHDA and CDR2 SQIVND (reference sequence). The full variable domain, in which reference TRBV19 and TRBJ1-3 provide the parts outside the CDR3, is DGGITQSPKYLFRKEGQNVTLSCEQNLNHDAMYWYRQDPGQGLRLIYYSQIVNDFQKGDIAEGYSVSREKKESFPLTVTSAQKNPTAFYLCASSPRPRGFSGNTIYFGEGSWLTVV.